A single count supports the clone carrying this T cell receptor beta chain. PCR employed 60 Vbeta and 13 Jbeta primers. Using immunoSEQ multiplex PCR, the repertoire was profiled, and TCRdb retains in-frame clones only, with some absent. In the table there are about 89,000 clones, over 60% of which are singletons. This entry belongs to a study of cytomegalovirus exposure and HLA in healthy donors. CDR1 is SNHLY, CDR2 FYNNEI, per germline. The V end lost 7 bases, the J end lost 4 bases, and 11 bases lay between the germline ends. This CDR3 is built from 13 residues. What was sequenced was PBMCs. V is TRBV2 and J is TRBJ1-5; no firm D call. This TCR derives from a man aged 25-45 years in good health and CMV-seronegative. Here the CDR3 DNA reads TGTGCCAGCATGTTGGCCAGAAATCAGCCCCAGCATTTT. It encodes CASMLARNQPQHF. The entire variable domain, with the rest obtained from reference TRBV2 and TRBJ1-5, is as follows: EPEVTQTPSHQVTQMGQEVILRCVPISNHLYFYWYRQILGQKVEFLVSFYNNEISEKSEIFDDQFSVERPDGSNFTLKIRSTKLEDSAMYFCASMLARNQPQHFGDGTRLSIL.